This paragraph covers one T cell receptor beta chain sequence. Libraries were prepared by immunoSEQ multiplex PCR; TCRdb keeps only in-frame clonotypes and omits some of them. The sample lists a few hundred thousand clones; 88% were seen once. The cohort comprised adults aged about 18 to 90 years residing in some 24 US areas. This record comes from a study of blood T cell repertoires in COVID-19. In the study overall: Before being deemed recovered, Cohort 3 donors had two negative PCRs, clearance, or symptom resolution.

This CDR3 is built from 16 residues. CDR1 and CDR2 (germline): SGHNT, YYREEE (reference sequence). Trimming removed 0 bases from V and 5 bases from J; junction bases left unmatched: 10. The TCR comes from a woman aged 60 to 75 in a cohort exposed to, infected with or recovered from COVID-19 (not recorded which). The source material was PBMCs or T cells enriched from blood (not recorded which). The chain links TRBV5-4 to TRBJ2-5, with 7 bases that match TRBD2. The CDR3 loop reads CASSLGGGRVRETQYF. The CDR3 nucleotides read TGTGCCAGCAGCTTGGGTGGCGGGAGAGTACGGGAGACCCAGTACTTC.